This T cell receptor (beta chain) was identified in a study of blood T cell repertoires in COVID-19. Study context: Samples of COVID-19 (acute and convalescent) were obtained from the United States, Italy and Spain. PBMCs, B-cell-depleted T cells, or T cells were the source of the cDNA or gDNA that made up the material.

This clone was observed once. The CDR3 contains 14 residues. V lost 3 bases and J lost 5; bases outside the gene matches: 6. Germline CDR1 reads SGHNT; CDR2 reads YYREEE (reference sequence). Authors' analysis steps: The assay estimated nucleated cells by amplifying reference gene primers. Clones were sequenced by immunoSEQ multiplex PCR, and TCRdb holds only the in-frame ones, with some missing. That table gives V, J and clone size, and the DNA gave D and trimming. This table has 24,000 or so clones, 70% to 90% appearing once. Sequencing used peripheral blood. The chain combines TRBV5-4 with TRBJ2-5; TRBD1 aligns across 8 bases. This TCR came from a human donor with acute or convalescent COVID-19. The donor label of this sample is uncertain. The CDR3 sequence is CASSSRTGKETQYF. The CDR3 nucleotides are TGTGCCAGCAGCTCCCGGACAGGGAAGGAGACCCAGTACTTC.